The next 16 T cell receptor beta chains were all read from a single sample in a study of preoperative IRX-2 immunotherapy in early breast cancer (dated by TCRdb to the late 2010s). Library generation was performed with the immunoSEQ multiplex PCR assay. TCRdb took this table from immuneACCESS and kept in-frame rearrangements with V and J called. Such tables lack part of the clones; where checked against another copy, unresolved V genes explain under half of the gap, and the rest is unexplained. The sample table shows 95,000 to 100,000 clones, and approximately 90% are seen once. In total, the top ten clones hold roughly 2% of the sample. The treatment or condition label, as the study defines it: preoperative locoregional IRX-2 cytokine immunotherapy. The sequencing here drew on tumor tissue, taken after IRX-2 immunotherapy. These receptors came from a human donor with breast cancer.

The chain combines TRBV28 with TRBJ1-2; 7 bases are a match to TRBD1. This CDR3 region has 14 residues. Germline V gives CDR1 MDHEN, CDR2 SYDVKM. The V and J ends lost 7 bases and 3 bases, in that order; junction bases with no gene match: 8. DNA of the CDR3: TGTGCCAGCAATCAGGGGGGCGAGCACTATGGCTACACCTTC. Translated: CASNQGGEHYGYTF.

The chain has TRBV27 and TRBJ1-5, with 8 bases that match TRBD1. Losses at the gene ends were 2 bases for V and 2 bases for J; bases not matched to a gene: 17. The CDR3 is made up of 20 amino acids. From germline, CDR1 is MNHEY and CDR2 SMNVEV (reference sequence). In DNA form, the CDR3 reads TGTGCCAGCAGTTTAACAGGGGGTCGATCACTGCAATTTGGCAATCAGCCCCAGCATTTT. Protein: CASSLTGGRSLQFGNQPQHF.

J is TRBJ1-2 and V is TRBV6-8; unclear D gene. Germline values: CDR1 MNHGY, CDR2 SAAAGT. The V end lost 0 bases, the J end lost 5 bases, and 7 bases lay between the germline ends. There are 13 residues in the CDR3. The CDR3 is CASSYSSMYGYTF. Here the CDR3 DNA reads TGTGCCAGCAGTTACTCGAGCATGTATGGCTACACCTTC.

V usage is TRBV29-1 and J usage is TRBJ2-5; 10 nucleotides agree with TRBD1. The CDR3 is 14 residues long. In germline, CDR1 is SQVTM, CDR2 ANQGSEA. Losses at the gene ends were 4 bases for V and 5 bases for J; bases not matched to a gene: 7. CDR3 DNA sequence: TGCAGCGTTGGTCGGGACAGGGGATCTGAGACCCAGTACTTC. Protein product: CSVGRDRGSETQYF.

The rearrangement joins TRBV28 to TRBJ2-7, with D maybe TRBD1 (5 bases). Germline V gene lookup returns CDR1 MDHEN and CDR2 SYDVKM. The V gene lost 4 bases and the J gene lost 3 bases, with 10 bases spanning the gap. The CDR3 is made up of 13 amino acids. This CDR3 reads CASSSDQGYEQYF. CDR3 in DNA: TGTGCCAGCAGTTCTGATCAGGGCTACGAGCAGTACTTC. The full variable domain, rest sourced from reference TRBV28 and TRBJ2-7, is DVKVTQSSRYLVKRTGEKVFLECVQDMDHENMFWYRQDPGLGLRLIYFSYDVKMKEKGDIPEGYSVSREKKERFSLILESASTNQTSMYLCASSSDQGYEQYFGPGTRLTVT.

This chain uses TRBV28 with TRBJ1-4, with 7 positions matching TRBD1. There are 15 residues in the CDR3. V lost 4 bases to trimming and J lost 8 bases; unmatched junction nucleotides: 10. Germline CDR1 and CDR2: MDHEN and SYDVKM. The CDR3 nucleotides read TGTGCCAGCAGTTCGGGAAGGGGGCTGAGGGAAAAACTGTTTTTT. Protein product: CASSSGRGLREKLFF.

The chain is built from TRBV6-8 and TRBJ1-4, with 9 bases matching TRBD1. Germline loops: CDR1 MNHGY, CDR2 SAAAGT. V dropped 6 bases and J dropped 3; count of bases not matched to a gene: 5. The CDR3 extends over 15 amino acids. CDR3 bases: TGTGCCAGCAGACCACAGGGGGCCTCTAATGAAAAACTGTTTTTT. Its protein is CASRPQGASNEKLFF.

This clone was recorded a few times. The chain has TRBV19 and TRBJ2-3, with 9 bases matching TRBD1. CDR1 and CDR2 from the germline V gene are LNHDA and SQIVND (reference sequence). J gave up 0 bases and V 6 bases, and 4 bases lay outside the gene matches. The CDR3 covers 15 residues. The CDR3 spells CASSDTGGSTDTQYF. CDR3 bases: TGTGCCAGTAGCGATACAGGGGGCAGCACAGATACGCAGTATTTT. Looking up the rest from reference TRBV19 and TRBJ2-3 gives the full variable domain: DGGITQSPKYLFRKEGQNVTLSCEQNLNHDAMYWYRQDPGQGLRLIYYSQIVNDFQKGDIAEGYSVSREKKESFPLTVTSAQKNPTAFYLCASSDTGGSTDTQYFGPGTRLTVL.

The chain has TRBV18 and TRBJ2-3; D perhaps matches TRBD1 (6 bases). Between the trimmed V and J ends, which lost 3 bases and 7 bases, there was a span of 14 bases. This CDR3 has 14 residues. CDR1 and CDR2 (germline): KGHSH, LQKENI. CDR3 DNA sequence: TGTGCCAGCTCACCTCAGCGACAGGTGAATACGCAGTATTTT. Translated, it gives CASSPQRQVNTQYF.

The gene calls are TRBV6-8 and TRBJ2-3; the match to TRBD2 covers 10 bases. Germline V gene sequence: CDR1 MNHGY, CDR2 SAAAGT. Unmatched junction bases numbered 5, after V lost 8 bases and J lost 0 bases. The CDR3 has 15 residues. The CDR3 DNA sequence: TGTGCCAGCGTCGTTAGCGGGGGGAGCACAGATACGCAGTATTTT. This codes for CASVVSGGSTDTQYF.

The rearrangement uses TRBV6-8 and TRBJ1-1, with 7 nucleotides matching TRBD1. There are 16 residues in the CDR3. Germline-derived CDR1 and CDR2 are MNHGY and SAAAGT. The junction had 15 bases not matched to a gene; V was cut back by 10 bases and J by 1 base. The CDR3 sequence: CAISTYKTGKNTEAFF. CDR3 DNA sequence: TGTGCCATCAGCACCTATAAGACAGGGAAGAACACTGAAGCTTTCTTT.

The CDR3 is CASSIGSGRPYGYTF. The CDR3 DNA follows: TGTGCCAGTAGTATAGGGTCTGGCAGACCCTATGGCTACACCTTC. This chain connects TRBV19 to TRBJ1-2; no reliable D call. The CDR3 has 15 amino acids. Trimming cost V 1 base and J 4 bases, with 13 bases left between them. CDR1 and CDR2 from the germline V gene are LNHDA and SQIVND (reference sequence).

This chain uses TRBV7-4 with TRBJ1-2; D ambiguous. Germline V gives CDR1 SGHVT, CDR2 SQSDAQ. Trimming cost V 3 bases and J 4 bases, with 9 bases left between them. This CDR3 region has 13 residues. In DNA, the CDR3 is TGTGCCAGCAGCTTTAACATACGCTATGGCTACACCTTC. Translating it yields CASSFNIRYGYTF.

The chain carries TRBV6-8 and TRBJ2-2; no clear D gene. Trimming removed 7 bases from V and 1 base from J, with 7 bases in between. From germline, CDR1 is MNHGY and CDR2 SAAAGT. The CDR3 is 13 amino acids. The CDR3 loop is CASTSRNTGELFF. The CDR3 DNA follows: TGTGCCAGCACCTCCAGGAACACCGGGGAGCTGTTTTTT.

The chain couples TRBV5-1 to TRBJ1-4; perhaps TRBD1 as D (5 bases). V was cut by 6 bases and J by 4 bases, with 13 bases left in between. Germline CDR1 SGHRS, CDR2 YFSETQ. This CDR3 is 14 amino acids long. CDR3 nucleotide sequence: TGCGCCAGCACAGCCGGGACGGGTAATGAAAAACTGTTTTTT. Translation gives CASTAGTGNEKLFF.

This chain uses TRBV14 with TRBJ1-4; perhaps TRBD1 as D (5 bases). The CDR3 contains 13 residues. Germline lookup yields CDR1 SGHDN and CDR2 FVKESK. Trimming stripped 10 bases from V and 0 bases from J, with 9 bases between. Here the CDR3 DNA reads TGTGCCACCCGACAGTCAACTAATGAAAAACTGTTTTTT. Its protein product is CATRQSTNEKLFF.